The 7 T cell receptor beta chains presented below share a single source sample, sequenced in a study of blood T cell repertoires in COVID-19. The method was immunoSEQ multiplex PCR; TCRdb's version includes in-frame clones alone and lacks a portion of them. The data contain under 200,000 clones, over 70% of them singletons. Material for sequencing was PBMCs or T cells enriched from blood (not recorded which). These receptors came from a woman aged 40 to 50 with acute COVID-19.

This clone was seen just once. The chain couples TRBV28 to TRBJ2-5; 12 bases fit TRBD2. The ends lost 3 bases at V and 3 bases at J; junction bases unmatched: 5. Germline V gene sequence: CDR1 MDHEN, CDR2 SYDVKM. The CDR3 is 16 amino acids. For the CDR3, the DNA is TGTGCCAGCAGTTTTCGGCGACTAGCGGGAGAAGAGACCCAGTACTTC. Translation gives CASSFRRLAGEETQYF.

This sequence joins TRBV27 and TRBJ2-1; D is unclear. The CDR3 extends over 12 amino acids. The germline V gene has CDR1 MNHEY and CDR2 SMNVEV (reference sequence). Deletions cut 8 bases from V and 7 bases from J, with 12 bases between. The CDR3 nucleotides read TGTGCCAGCTCCAACCTAAATAATGAGCAGTTCTTC. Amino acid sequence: CASSNLNNEQFF.

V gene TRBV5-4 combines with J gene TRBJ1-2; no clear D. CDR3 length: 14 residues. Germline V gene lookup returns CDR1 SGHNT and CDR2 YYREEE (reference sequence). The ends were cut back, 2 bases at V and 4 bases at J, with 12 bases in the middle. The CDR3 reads CASSFPGVSYGYTF. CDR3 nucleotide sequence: TGTGCCAGCAGCTTCCCCGGGGTGAGCTATGGCTACACCTTC. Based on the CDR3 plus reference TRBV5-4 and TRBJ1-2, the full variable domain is ETGVTQSPTHLIKTRGQQVTLRCSSQSGHNTVSWYQQALGQGPQFIFQYYREEENGRGNFPPRFSGLQFPNYSSELNVNALELDDSALYLCASSFPGVSYGYTFGSGTRLTVV.

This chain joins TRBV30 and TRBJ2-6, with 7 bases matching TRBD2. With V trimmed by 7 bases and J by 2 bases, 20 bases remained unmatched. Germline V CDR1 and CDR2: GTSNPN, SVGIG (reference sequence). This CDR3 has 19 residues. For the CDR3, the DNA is TGTGCCTCCCCTTACCCGGGGGAGGGCCGAGTTGCTGGGGCCAACGTCCTGACTTTC. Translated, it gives CASPYPGEGRVAGANVLTF.

CDR3 coding DNA: TGTGCCAGCAGTGGGACAGGGTCGCTCTCTGGGGCCAACGTCCTGACTTTC. Amino acids: CASSGTGSLSGANVLTF. This rearrangement joins TRBV6-1 to TRBJ2-6, with 8 bases matching TRBD1. V shed 4 bases, J shed 0 bases, and the junction held 5 bases outside the gene matches. Germline V gene sequence: CDR1 MNHNS, CDR2 SASEGT. CDR3 length equals 17 residues.

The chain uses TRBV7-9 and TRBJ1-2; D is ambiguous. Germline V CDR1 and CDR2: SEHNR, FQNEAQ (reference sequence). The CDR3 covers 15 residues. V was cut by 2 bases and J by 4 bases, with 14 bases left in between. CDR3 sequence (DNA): TGTGCCAGCAGCTTAATGGGTAACGTAGCCTATGGCTACACCTTC. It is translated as CASSLMGNVAYGYTF. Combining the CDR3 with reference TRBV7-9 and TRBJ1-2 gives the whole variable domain DTGVSQNPRHKITKRGQNVTFRCDPISEHNRLYWYRQTLGQGPEFLTYFQNEAQLEKSRLLSDRFSAERPKGSFSTLEIQRTEQGDSAMYLCASSLMGNVAYGYTFGSGTRLTVV.

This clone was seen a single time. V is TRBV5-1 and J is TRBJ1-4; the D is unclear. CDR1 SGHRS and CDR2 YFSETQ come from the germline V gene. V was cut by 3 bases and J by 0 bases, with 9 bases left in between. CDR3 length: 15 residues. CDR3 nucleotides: TGCGCCAGCAGCTCGGTCTCTGCAACTAATGAAAAACTGTTTTTT. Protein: CASSSVSATNEKLFF. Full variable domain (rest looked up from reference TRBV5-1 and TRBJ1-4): KAGVTQTPRYLIKTRGQQVTLSCSPISGHRSVSWYQQTPGQGLQFLFEYFSETQRNKGNFPGRFSGRQFSNSRSEMNVSTLELGDSALYLCASSSVSATNEKLFFGSGTQLSVL.